This TCR beta chain was sequenced for a study of T cell responses to AZD1222 COVID-19 vaccine. Samples with a second dose at about 4 or about 12 weeks were pooled together. Sequencing was performed with immunoSEQ multiplex PCR; in TCRdb, only in-frame clones are kept and a portion is missing. The table has about 110,000 clones, around 90% seen once. The TCR was taken from an adult who received the AZD1222 COVID-19 vaccine. This material consisted of peripheral blood, taken 28 days after the second AZD1222 dose.

This chain's CDR3 is CASSLDGEAGTGELFF. CDR3 in DNA: TGTGCCAGCAGCTTAGATGGAGAGGCGGGCACCGGGGAGCTGTTTTTT. The V call is TRBV11-2, the J call TRBJ2-2, with TRBD2 as a possible D gene (5 bases). The V and J ends lost 0 bases and 4 bases respectively, with 12 bases between them. CDR1 is SGHAT and CDR2 is FQNNGV in the germline V gene. The CDR3 loop spans 16 amino acids.